The 32 T cell receptor beta chains reported below all come from one sample, sequenced in a study of blood T cells in healthy people across ages. Primed by a sample-barcoded 5' primer and a J-beta primer mix, a second PCR proceeded for about 7 to 12 cycles. TCRdb passed the 5' RACE reads through MiXCR, listing each CDR3 protein once. The data contain around 1.7 million distinct CDR3 sequences, 28% of them singletons. Sequenced sample: blood. The receptors come from a woman in her 30s in good health.

The chain carries TRBV11-2 and TRBJ2-7; TRBD2 aligns across 9 bases. The germline V gene has CDR1 SGHAT and CDR2 FQNNGV. This CDR3 comprises 18 residues. Germline trimming cut 3 bases from V and 3 bases from J; bases unmatched to any gene: 15. CDR3 nucleotides: TGTGCCAGCAGCTTCCCCGAGAAGCGGGAGGCCCGGGGCTACGAGCAGTACTTC. Amino acids: CASSFPEKREARGYEQYF.

Note on this clonotype: Germline is not matched at one junction end, which may reflect a read error. The chain recombines TRBV5-1 with TRBJ2-7; D may be TRBD2 (5 bases). CDR1 is SGHRS, CDR2 YFSETQ, per germline. The CDR3 is 13 amino acids. CDR3 DNA: TGCGCCAGCAGGCCGGGGTCCCTTTACGAGCAGTGCTTC. Translated, it gives CASRPGSLYEQCF.

This clonotype was seen only a few times. CDR3 DNA: TGTGCCAGCAGCTTAGGAGGCCAGAACAATGAGCAGTACTTC. Protein product: CASSLGGQNNEQYF. The rearrangement uses TRBV7-8 and TRBJ2-1, with D unresolved. The J call may not be correct, given that the DNA end is closer to TRBJ2-7. The CDR3 has 14 amino acids. The V gene's germline CDR1 is SGHVS and CDR2 FQNEAQ.

The sample holds many counts of this clonotype. The rearrangement uses TRBV20-1 and TRBJ2-7, with D tentatively TRBD2 (5 bases). V was pared by 6 bases and J by 2 bases, with 11 bases between. This CDR3 has 12 residues. CDR1 is DFQATT and CDR2 is SNEGSKA in the germline V gene (reference sequence). The CDR3 reads CSATSFPYEQYF. The CDR3 nucleotides read TGCAGTGCCACTAGTTTCCCCTACGAGCAGTACTTC.

This clonotype was recorded a few times. The V call is TRBV4-1, the J call TRBJ2-2; TRBD2 agrees at 13 bases. Unmatched junction bases numbered 9, after V lost 4 bases and J lost 7 bases. Germline CDR1 MGHRA, CDR2 YSYEKL. The CDR3 contains 17 residues. The CDR3: CASSPTPGLAGNGELFF. In DNA, the CDR3 is TGCGCCAGCAGCCCTACCCCGGGACTAGCGGGGAACGGGGAGCTGTTTTTT.

This clonotype was observed many times. The rearrangement links TRBV15 to TRBJ2-1; TRBD1 matches 7 bases. Trimming took 0 bases from V and 7 from J; bases not matched to a gene: 6. Germline V CDR1 and CDR2: LNHNV, YYDKDF (reference sequence). This CDR3 is 15 amino acids long. CDR3 nucleotides: TGTGCCACCAGCAGAGACAGGGGGTTGTCTAATGAGCAGTTCTTC. Translated: CATSRDRGLSNEQFF.

This chain links TRBV7-2 with TRBJ1-6; D is ambiguous. The V and J ends lost 5 bases and 16 bases respectively, with 12 bases between them. This CDR3 comprises 11 residues. CDR1 is SGHTA and CDR2 is FQGNSA in the germline V gene. CDR3 bases: TGTGCCAGCAGCCCCGCCGGCCGTCTCCACTTT. Encoded protein: CASSPAGRLHF.

This clonotype was counted only a few times. One end of the junction varies from germline; a read error may be responsible. The genes are TRBV6-1 and TRBJ1-6, with D unclear. The CDR3 length is 16 residues. The germline gives CDR1 MNHNS, CDR2 SASEGT. CDR3 sequence: CAYRSDPSSYNSPLHF. CDR3 coding DNA: TGCGCCTATCGCTCCGACCCCAGCTCCTATAATTCACCCCTCCACTTT.

This sequence joins TRBV27 and TRBJ1-2; 10 bases are shared with TRBD1. Germline V gene sequence: CDR1 MNHEY, CDR2 SMNVEV (reference sequence). Germline trimming cut 6 bases from V and 6 bases from J; bases unmatched to any gene: 10. The CDR3 runs to 15 residues. In DNA form, the CDR3 reads TGTGCCAGCAGACGCGCCGGGACAGGGGAACATGGCTACACCTTC. Its translation is CASRRAGTGEHGYTF.

This chain joins TRBV14 and TRBJ2-1; D ambiguous. Trimming took off 1 base at V and 12 bases at J, with 25 bases between the two ends. The germline V gene encodes CDR1 SGHDN and CDR2 FVKESK. CDR3 length: 17 amino acids. DNA of the CDR3: TGTGCCAGCAGCCAAGGGTCTGGAAGCGTTCGTCCGTTTGGGCAGTTCTTC. Its translation is CASSQGSGSVRPFGQFF.

This clonotype was seen repeatedly, ten times or more. The V and J genes are TRBV29-1 and TRBJ1-2, with 7 bases fitting TRBD1. Trimming took 6 bases from V and 1 from J; bases not matched to a gene: 8. The germline gives CDR1 SQVTM, CDR2 ANQGSEA. CDR3 length equals 14 residues. CDR3 sequence reads: CSVAPGTDNYGYTF. The CDR3 DNA follows: TGCAGCGTCGCTCCGGGGACAGATAACTATGGCTACACCTTC. Full variable domain (missing parts from reference TRBV29-1 and TRBJ1-2): SAVISQKPSRDICQRGTSLTIQCQVDSQVTMMFWYRQQPGQSLTLIATANQGSEATYESGFVIDKFPISRPNLTFSTLTVSNMSPEDSSIYLCSVAPGTDNYGYTFGSGTRLTVV.

The CDR3 DNA sequence: TGCAGCGTTGAAGAGGGGAAAGGGGGCGACGCCACTGAAGCTTTCTTT. It codes for CSVEEGKGGDATEAFF. The chain has TRBV29-1 and TRBJ1-1; TRBD1 agrees at 7 bases. The CDR3 has 16 amino acids. With V trimmed by 0 bases and J by 4 bases, 11 bases remained unmatched. Per the germline V gene, CDR1 is SQVTM and CDR2 is ANQGSEA.

This clonotype occurred a few times. The chain joins TRBV20-1 to TRBJ2-1; D gene ambiguous. The CDR3 is 14 residues long. Deletions cut 4 bases from V and 0 bases from J, with 10 bases between. The germline CDR1 and CDR2 sequences are DFQATT and SNEGSKA (reference sequence). The DNA of the CDR3 is TGCAGTGCTAAGAAATTGAGCTCCTACAATGAGCAGTTCTTC. Its translation: CSAKKLSSYNEQFF.

The V gene is TRBV12-3 or TRBV12-4, the J gene TRBJ2-3; D is ambiguous. The CDR3 has 14 amino acids. Trimming shortened V by 4 bases and J by 11 bases, and 19 bases separated the two germline ends. The CDR3 nucleotides are TGTGCCAGCAGTTCCGGACCTAGAACAGATGTGCAGTATTTT. It is translated as CASSSGPRTDVQYF.

The chain carries TRBV2 and TRBJ1-4, with D tentatively TRBD1 (5 bases). Germline assignment: CDR1 SNHLY and CDR2 FYNNEI. Between the trimmed V and J ends, which lost 6 bases and 0 bases, there was a span of 11 bases. This CDR3 contains 15 residues. The CDR3 is CASRATTATNEKLFF. DNA for the CDR3: TGTGCCAGCAGGGCTACGACAGCAACTAATGAAAAACTGTTTTTT.

J is TRBJ1-1 and V is TRBV6-2 or TRBV6-3; no reliable D call. Germline V gene sequence: CDR1 MNHEY, CDR2 SVGEGT. This CDR3 region has 13 residues. Trimming pared 4 bases from V and 1 base from J, leaving 7 bases between. This CDR3 is CASSWERNTEAFF. DNA of the CDR3: TGTGCCAGCAGTTGGGAGCGGAACACTGAAGCTTTCTTT.

As concerns this clonotype: A much larger clone lies a single base off, so this may be a read error. The chain recombines TRBV10-3 with TRBJ2-3, with TRBD2 matching 7 bases. Germline V gene data show CDR1 as ENHRY and CDR2 as SYGVKD. This CDR3 contains 17 residues. Trimming took 0 bases from V and 1 from J; bases not matched to a gene: 7. Here the CDR3 DNA reads TGTGCCATCAGTGAGTCGGGACCAGCGGGGCGCACAGATACGCAGTATTTT. Protein: CAISESGPAGRTDTQYF.

This clonotype has just a few counts. This chain links TRBV25-1 with TRBJ1-5; D is perhaps TRBD1 (5 bases). The CDR3 runs to 13 residues. The V gene lost 1 base and the J gene lost 5 bases, with 6 bases spanning the gap. Germline CDR1 is MGHDK and CDR2 is SYGVNS. The CDR3 nucleotides are TGTGCCAGCAGTGAATCAGGGTATCAGCCCCAGCATTTT. It yields the protein CASSESGYQPQHF.

This clonotype was seen at least ten times. The gene calls are TRBV6-4 and TRBJ2-3, with 8 positions matching TRBD1. Trimming cost V 0 bases and J 0 bases; bases outside gene matches: 2. CDR3 length: 16 amino acids. The germline CDR1 and CDR2 sequences are MRHNA and SNTAGT. The CDR3 here is CASSDSGTGSTDTQYF. DNA for the CDR3: TGTGCCAGCAGTGACTCAGGGACAGGTAGCACAGATACGCAGTATTTT.

The table lists this clonotype with a few counts. V and J are TRBV6-2 or TRBV6-3 and TRBJ1-1; unclear D gene. The CDR3 is made up of 12 amino acids. V was trimmed by 7 bases and J by 5 bases, leaving 11 bases between them. Germline values: CDR1 MNHEY, CDR2 SVGEGT. The CDR3 region is CASTSLRTEAFF. CDR3 bases: TGTGCCAGCACCAGCTTGCGGACTGAAGCTTTCTTT.

V usage is TRBV24-1 and J usage is TRBJ2-2, with 7 bases lining up with TRBD2. Looked up from germline, CDR1 is KGHDR and CDR2 is SFDVKD. The CDR3 has 16 residues. J was trimmed by 5 bases and V by 4 bases; bases with no gene match: 9. CDR3 coding DNA: TGTGCCACCAGTGACCGAGGACGGGGAGGGACCGGGGAGCTGTTTTTT. It yields the protein CATSDRGRGGTGELFF.

This sequence joins TRBV5-4 and TRBJ1-2; no definite D call. Trimming stripped 4 bases from V and 7 bases from J, with 17 bases between. CDR1 is SGHNT, CDR2 YYREEE, per germline (reference sequence). The CDR3 consists of 14 residues. Here the CDR3 DNA reads TGTGCCAGCAGCCTTCGATCCGAGTTCTCTGGCTACACCTTC. Protein: CASSLRSEFSGYTF. Filled out from reference TRBV5-4 and TRBJ1-2, the complete variable domain reads ETGVTQSPTHLIKTRGQQVTLRCSSQSGHNTVSWYQQALGQGPQFIFQYYREEENGRGNFPPRFSGLQFPNYSSELNVNALELDDSALYLCASSLRSEFSGYTFGSGTRLTVV.

This clonotype occurred a few times. The chain uses TRBV27 and TRBJ2-2; possible D gene TRBD2, 6 bases. V was trimmed by 1 base and J by 2 bases, leaving 14 bases between them. This CDR3 comprises 17 residues. The germline V gene has CDR1 MNHEY and CDR2 SMNVEV (reference sequence). The CDR3 sequence is CASSLFGGTLNTGELFF. CDR3 coding DNA: TGTGCCAGCAGTTTATTTGGCGGGACCCTAAACACCGGGGAGCTGTTTTTT.

This chain connects TRBV19 to TRBJ2-1; possibly TRBD2 for D (6 bases). This CDR3 spans 11 amino acids. Germline V gives CDR1 LNHDA, CDR2 SQIVND (reference sequence). For the CDR3, the DNA is TGTGGAGCGGGCACCAACAATGAGCAGTTCTTC. It codes for CGAGTNNEQFF.

This chain uses TRBV20-1 with TRBJ2-1; TRBD2 matches at 8 bases. The CDR3 spans 15 residues. Trimming took 3 bases from V and 7 from J; bases not matched to a gene: 11. Per germline, CDR1 DFQATT and CDR2 SNEGSKA (reference sequence). CDR3 amino acids: CSASSDREGVNEQFF. The DNA of the CDR3 is TGCAGTGCTAGTTCTGACCGGGAGGGTGTAAATGAGCAGTTCTTC.

This clonotype appeared a few times. V is TRBV6-2 or TRBV6-3 and J is TRBJ2-1; 10 bases map to TRBD1. This CDR3 spans 16 amino acids. CDR1 is MNHEY and CDR2 is SVGEGT in the germline V gene. V was clipped by 5 bases and J by 9 bases; unmatched bases: 13. CDR3 bases: TGTGCCAGCAGTCCCGGGACAGGGGTAAAGATTGGTGAGCAGTTCTTC. Its protein is CASSPGTGVKIGEQFF.

This clonotype was observed a few times. The germline gene is not matched at one end of the junction; a read error may be the cause. This rearrangement joins TRBV14 to TRBJ2-5; no definite D call. CDR1 and CDR2 (germline): SGHDN, FVKESK. This CDR3 is 17 amino acids long. CDR3: CASSQDWGWGTQEAQYF. The CDR3 bases are TGTGCCAGCAGCCAAGATTGGGGATGGGGAACCCAAGAGGCCCAGTACTTC.

The V call is TRBV20-1, the J call TRBJ2-7, with a tentative D call TRBD1 (6 bases). CDR3 length: 15 amino acids. Per germline, CDR1 DFQATT and CDR2 SNEGSKA (reference sequence). The V end was cut by 2 bases, the J end by 2 bases, with 16 bases between. The CDR3 loop is CSARSPGPGAYEQYF. CDR3 nucleotides: TGCAGTGCTAGATCACCGGGCCCAGGGGCCTACGAGCAGTACTTC.

The gene calls are TRBV28 and TRBJ1-4; 9 positions agree with TRBD1. Germline loops: CDR1 MDHEN, CDR2 SYDVKM. After removal of 5 bases from V and 7 bases from J, the junction contained 8 bases not matched to a gene. The CDR3 has 15 residues. This chain's CDR3 is CASSETGGLGEKLFF. In DNA, the CDR3 is TGTGCCAGCAGTGAGACAGGGGGACTCGGTGAAAAACTGTTTTTT.

This clonotype was seen repeatedly, ten times or more. This sequence joins TRBV7-2 and TRBJ2-7; 7 bases are shared with TRBD2. The junction had 4 bases not matched to a gene; V was cut back by 1 base and J by 1 base. Looked up from germline, CDR1 is SGHTA and CDR2 is FQGNSA. The length of the CDR3 is 15 residues. The CDR3 region is CASSLGSSGSYEQYF. DNA for the CDR3: TGTGCCAGCAGCTTAGGATCTAGCGGTTCCTACGAGCAGTACTTC.

In its sample, this clonotype was seen many times. The rearrangement joins TRBV4-3 to TRBJ2-5, with TRBD1 matching 9 bases. V dropped 4 bases and J dropped 4; count of bases not matched to a gene: 10. This CDR3 spans 16 amino acids. Germline V CDR1 and CDR2: LGHNA, YSLEER. CDR3: CASSPTGTGLGETQYF. The CDR3 DNA reads as TGCGCCAGCAGCCCAACCGGGACAGGGTTAGGAGAGACCCAGTACTTC.

V and J are TRBV20-1 and TRBJ1-2; 8 bases line up with TRBD1. The trim removed 3 bases at V and 0 bases at J, leaving 3 bases unmatched. The CDR3 runs 14 residues. Germline CDR1 DFQATT, CDR2 SNEGSKA (reference sequence). In DNA, the CDR3 is TGCAGTGCTAGCGGGACAGGAGCTAACTATGGCTACACCTTC. As protein: CSASGTGANYGYTF.